The following is a TCR beta chain sequence with its context. What it binds is unknown. This CDR3 has 15 residues. Germline V gene data show CDR1 as MGHRA and CDR2 as YSYEKL. V lost 1 base to trimming and J lost 4 bases; unmatched junction nucleotides: 6. Primers included in the PCR were 60 Vbeta and 13 Jbeta primers. Some clones are missing from TCRdb's copy, which holds only in-frame ones; the method was immunoSEQ multiplex PCR. The table for this sample gives tens of thousands of clones. The entry originates in a study of cytomegalovirus exposure and HLA in healthy donors. Study-wide results and caveats: TCR association rates varied by HLA locus in a later analysis, with DRB1 highest and HLA-C lowest. Presence/absence analyses assumed roughly uniform sequencing depth across donors.

Sequencing was done on a sample of PBMCs. The chain couples TRBV4-1 to TRBJ2-7, with 8 bases lining up with TRBD2. This TCR derives from a female donor in good health and CMV-seropositive. CDR3 in amino acids: CASSQGAGGLYEQYF. The CDR3 region has the DNA TGCGCCAGCAGCCAAGGGGCGGGGGGCCTTTACGAGCAGTACTTC.